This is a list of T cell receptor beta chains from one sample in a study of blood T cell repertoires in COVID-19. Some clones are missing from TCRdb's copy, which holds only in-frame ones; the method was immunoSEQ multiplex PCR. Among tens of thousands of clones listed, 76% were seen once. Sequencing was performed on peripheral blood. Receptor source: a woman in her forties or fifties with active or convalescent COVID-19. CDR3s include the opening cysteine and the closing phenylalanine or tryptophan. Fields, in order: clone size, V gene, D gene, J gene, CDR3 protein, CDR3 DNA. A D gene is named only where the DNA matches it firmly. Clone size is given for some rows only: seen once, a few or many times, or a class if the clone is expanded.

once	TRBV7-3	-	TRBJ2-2	CASSLVTRANTGELFF	TGTGCCAGCAGCTTGGTCACTAGGGCGAACACCGGGGAGCTGTTTTTT
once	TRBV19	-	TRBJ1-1	CASSFRGANTEAFF	TGTGCCAGTAGTTTCAGGGGTGCGAACACTGAAGCTTTCTTT
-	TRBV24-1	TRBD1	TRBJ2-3	CATSDLGDRGSTDTQYF	TGTGCCACCAGTGATTTGGGGGACAGGGGGTCCACAGATACGCAGTATTTT
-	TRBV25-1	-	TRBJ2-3	CASRATRRAFADTQYF	TGTGCCAGCCGAGCTACCCGGAGAGCTTTTGCAGATACGCAGTATTTT
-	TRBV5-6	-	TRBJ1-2	CASSRYGSGYGYTF	TGTGCCAGCAGCCGGTACGGGAGCGGCTATGGCTACACCTTC
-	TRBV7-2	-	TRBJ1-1	CASSPHRGNTEAFF	TGTGCCAGCAGCCCTCACCGGGGGAACACTGAAGCTTTCTTT
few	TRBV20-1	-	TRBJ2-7	CSASLQGSYEQYF	TGCAGTGCTAGTCTCCAGGGCTCCTACGAGCAGTACTTC
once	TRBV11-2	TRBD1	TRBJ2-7	CASSSIRGQGIYEQYF	TGTGCCAGCAGCTCAATCCGGGGACAGGGAATCTACGAGCAGTACTTC
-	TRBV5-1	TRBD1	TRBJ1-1	CASSSGQGRGNTEAFF	TGCGCCAGCAGCTCTGGACAGGGAAGGGGGAACACTGAAGCTTTCTTT
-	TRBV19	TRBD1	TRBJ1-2	CASSTMDRVSYGYTF	TGTGCCAGTAGTACCATGGACAGGGTGTCCTATGGCTACACCTTC
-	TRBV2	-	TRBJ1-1	CASREDSYTEAFF	TGTGCCAGCAGGGAGGACAGTTACACTGAAGCTTTCTTT
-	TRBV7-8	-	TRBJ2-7	CASSSRTSMGEQYF	TGTGCCAGCAGCTCGAGGACTTCAATGGGCGAGCAGTACTTC
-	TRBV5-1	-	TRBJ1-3	CASSLGGTRGNTIYF	TGCGCCAGCTCCCTCGGAGGGACCCGTGGAAACACCATATATTTT
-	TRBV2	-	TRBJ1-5	CASSEDRARGQPQHF	TGTGCCAGCAGTGAAGACCGGGCTCGGGGTCAGCCCCAGCATTTT
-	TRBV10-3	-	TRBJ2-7	CAIMSSYEQYF	TGTGCCATAATGAGCTCCTACGAGCAGTACTTC
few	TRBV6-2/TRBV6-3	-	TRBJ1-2	CASSSSTRVGLNYGYTF	-
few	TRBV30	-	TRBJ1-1	CASLTGFSGTEAFF	TGTGCCTCGCTGACAGGTTTCTCAGGGACTGAAGCTTTCTTT
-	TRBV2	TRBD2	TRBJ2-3	CASSATSGRGDTQYF	TGTGCCAGCAGTGCGACTAGCGGGAGAGGAGATACGCAGTATTTT
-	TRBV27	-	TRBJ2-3	CASSQEQVTDTQYF	TGTGCCAGCAGTCAAGAACAGGTTACAGATACGCAGTATTTT
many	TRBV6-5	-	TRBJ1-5	CASADKPNQPQHF	TGTGCCAGCGCGGACAAGCCGAATCAGCCCCAGCATTTT
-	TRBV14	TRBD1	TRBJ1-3	CASSQEPGQGAGGGLSSGNTIYF	TGTGCCAGCAGCCAAGAACCCGGACAGGGGGCCGGAGGAGGTCTGAGCTCTGGAAACACCATATATTTT
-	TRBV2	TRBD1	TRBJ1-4	CASSKDRVEEKLFF	TGTGCCAGCAGTAAGGACAGGGTGGAAGAAAAACTGTTTTTT
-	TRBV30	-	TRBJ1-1	CAWHLGGGTEAFF	TGTGCCTGGCATCTTGGCGGGGGGACTGAAGCTTTCTTT
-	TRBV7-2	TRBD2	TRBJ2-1	CASSSARTSGRYEQFF	TGTGCCAGCAGCTCAGCCCGGACTAGCGGGAGATATGAGCAGTTCTTC
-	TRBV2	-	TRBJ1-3	CASSVIRSGSGNTIYF	TGTGCCAGCAGTGTAATCCGCTCGGGGTCTGGAAACACCATATATTTT
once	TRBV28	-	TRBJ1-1	CASSLRPGEAFF	TGTGCCAGCAGCCTAAGGCCAGGGGAAGCTTTCTTT
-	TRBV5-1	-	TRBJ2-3	CASSLKGREADTQYF	TGCGCCAGCAGCTTGAAGGGCAGGGAAGCAGATACGCAGTATTTT
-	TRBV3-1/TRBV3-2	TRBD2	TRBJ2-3	CASSQWRGAIATDTQYF	TGTGCCAGCAGCCAGTGGCGGGGGGCGATAGCGACAGATACGCAGTATTTT
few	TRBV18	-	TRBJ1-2	CASSQRRQGFYYGYTF	TGTGCCAGCTCCCAGAGGAGGCAGGGGTTTTATTATGGCTACACCTTC
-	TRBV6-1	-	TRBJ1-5	CASSGAAHLWNQPQHF	TGTGCCAGCAGTGGGGCCGCTCACTTGTGGAATCAGCCCCAGCATTTT
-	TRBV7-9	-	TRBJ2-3	CASSFGTATSTDTQYF	TGTGCCAGCAGCTTTGGGACTGCGACTAGCACAGATACGCAGTATTTT
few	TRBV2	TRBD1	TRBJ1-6	CASSPWTGVSPLHF	TGTGCCAGCAGTCCATGGACAGGGGTTTCACCCCTCCACTTT
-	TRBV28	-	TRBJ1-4	CASSLLTGNNEKLFF	TGTGCCAGCAGTTTGCTGACGGGAAATAATGAAAAACTGTTTTTT
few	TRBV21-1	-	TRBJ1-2	CASSGGGTLF	TGTGCCAGCAGTGGGGGGGGGACCCTCTTC
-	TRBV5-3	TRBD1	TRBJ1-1	CARSPTGVNTEAFF	TGTGCCAGAAGCCCGACAGGGGTGAACACTGAAGCTTTCTTT
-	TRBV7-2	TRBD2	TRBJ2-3	CASSVAAFSGTDTQYF	TGTGCCAGCAGTGTAGCGGCCTTTAGCGGGACAGATACGCAGTATTTT
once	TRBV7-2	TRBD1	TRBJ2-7	CASTPGTGSNEQYF	TGTGCCAGCACCCCCGGGACAGGGTCTAACGAGCAGTACTTC
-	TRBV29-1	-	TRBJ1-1	CSVLAGNTEAFF	TGCAGCGTTCTAGCAGGCAACACTGAAGCTTTCTTT
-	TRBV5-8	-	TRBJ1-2	CASSFAGGGYTF	TGTGCCAGCAGCTTCGCTGGAGGTGGCTACACCTTC
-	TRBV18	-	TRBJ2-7	CASSPSGWSYEQYF	TGTGCCAGCTCACCCTCAGGGTGGAGCTACGAGCAGTACTTC
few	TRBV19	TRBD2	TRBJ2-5	CASSILGGYQETQYF	TGTGCCAGTAGTATACTGGGGGGGTACCAAGAGACCCAGTACTTC
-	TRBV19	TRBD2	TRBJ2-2	CASSIASLAGDDTGELFF	TGTGCCAGTAGTATAGCTTCTTTAGCGGGAGACGACACCGGGGAGCTGTTTTTT
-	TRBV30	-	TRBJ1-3	CAWSQGTGNTIYF	TGTGCCTGGTCACAGGGAACAGGAAACACCATATATTTT
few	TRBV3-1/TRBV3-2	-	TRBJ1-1	CASSQVSVDTEAFF	TGTGCCAGCAGCCAAGTTTCAGTGGACACTGAAGCTTTCTTT
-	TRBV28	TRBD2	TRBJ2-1	CASSFSPASGRAGEQFF	TGTGCCAGCAGTTTTTCCCCTGCTAGCGGGAGGGCTGGTGAGCAGTTCTTC
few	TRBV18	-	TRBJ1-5	CASSPGNQPQHF	TGTGCCAGCTCACCCGGCAATCAGCCCCAGCATTTT
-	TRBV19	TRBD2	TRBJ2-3	CAISGTSGVDTQYF	TGTGCCATCTCCGGGACTAGCGGGGTTGATACGCAGTATTTT
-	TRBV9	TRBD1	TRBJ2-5	CASGRVGQGAMETQYF	TGTGCCAGCGGTCGTGTTGGACAGGGGGCGATGGAGACCCAGTACTTC
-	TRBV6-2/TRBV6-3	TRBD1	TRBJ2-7	CASSSGTGGYEQYF	TGTGCCAGCAGTTCCGGGACAGGGGGTTACGAGCAGTACTTC
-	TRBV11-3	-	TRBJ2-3	CASSLGEPTDTQYF	TGTGCCAGCAGCTTAGGCGAGCCCACAGATACGCAGTATTTT
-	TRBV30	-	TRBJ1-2	CAGSRGWNGYGYTF	TGTGCCGGAAGCCGGGGGTGGAATGGCTATGGCTACACCTTC
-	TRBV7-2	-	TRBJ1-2	CASGLSGGYGYTF	TGTGCCAGCGGACTTTCGGGAGGCTATGGCTACACCTTC
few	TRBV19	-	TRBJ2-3	CASNTAYTDTQYF	TGTGCCAGTAATACAGCCTACACAGATACGCAGTATTTT
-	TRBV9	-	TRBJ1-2	CASSAPGTPNYGYTF	TGTGCCAGCAGCGCCCCCGGGACACCTAACTATGGCTACACCTTC
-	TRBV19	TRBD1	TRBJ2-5	CASSTDRGQETQYF	TGTGCCAGTAGCACCGACAGGGGCCAAGAGACCCAGTACTTC
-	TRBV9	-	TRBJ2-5	CASSYSGVGETQYF	TGTGCCAGCAGCTACTCAGGGGTGGGAGAGACCCAGTACTTC
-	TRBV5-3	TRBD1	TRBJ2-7	CARSLVDREVSEQYF	TGTGCCAGAAGCTTGGTGGACAGGGAAGTCTCCGAGCAGTACTTC
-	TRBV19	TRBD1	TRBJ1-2	CASSIEGQLYGYTF	TGTGCCAGTAGTATAGAGGGACAGCTCTATGGCTACACCTTC
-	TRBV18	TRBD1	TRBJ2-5	CASSEQGGQETQYF	TGTGCCAGCTCAGAACAGGGGGGCCAAGAGACCCAGTACTTC
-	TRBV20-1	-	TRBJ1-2	CSASGYGYTF	TGCAGTGCTTCCGGCTATGGCTACACCTTC